A selection of T cell receptor beta chains follows, all from one sample in a study of T cell changes during pregnancy in multiple sclerosis. The data were produced by immunoSEQ multiplex PCR, yet TCRdb's version contains in-frame clones alone and is incomplete. Here the sample spans 50,000 to 70,000 clones, roughly 93% being singletons. The sequences come from peripheral blood, collected after pregnancy. The receptors were sampled from a female donor with multiple sclerosis, enrolled in a pregnancy study. CDR3s include the opening cysteine and the closing phenylalanine or tryptophan. D genes are given only for firm matches. Clone size is not always given. Where it is, it says once, few, many or a class for expanded clones.

v_call,j_call,d_call,clone_size,cdr3_aa,cdr3_nt
TRBV9,TRBJ2-2,TRBD1,-,CASSPRTGGAPGELFF,TGTGCCAGCAGCCCCCGGACAGGGGGCGCACCAGGGGAGCTGTTTTTT
TRBV6-5,TRBJ2-1,TRBD2,-,CASKREAPSRNEQFF,TGTGCCAGCAAGCGGGAGGCACCCTCGAGGAATGAGCAGTTCTTC
TRBV9,TRBJ2-3,-,-,CASSAERSPSTDTQYF,TGTGCCAGCAGCGCCGAACGGAGCCCTAGCACAGATACGCAGTATTTT
TRBV7-2,TRBJ2-3,TRBD2,-,CASSLSGRARTDTQYF,TGTGCCAGCAGCCTTAGCGGGAGGGCTCGCACAGATACGCAGTATTTT
TRBV7-9,TRBJ2-2,-,-,CATRPPGGFGTGELFF,TGTGCCACCCGCCCCCCAGGAGGGTTTGGGACCGGGGAGCTGTTTTTT
TRBV5-1,TRBJ1-1,-,-,CASSFGTGMNTEAFF,TGCGCCAGCAGCTTTGGTACAGGTATGAACACTGAAGCTTTCTTT
TRBV7-3,TRBJ1-1,-,-,CASSKWTEGEAFF,TGTGCCAGCAGCAAATGGACAGAGGGTGAAGCTTTCTTT
TRBV2,TRBJ2-6,-,-,CASSDGRGAGANVLTF,TGTGCCAGCAGTGACGGGAGAGGGGCTGGGGCCAACGTCCTGACTTTC
TRBV7-3,TRBJ2-7,-,-,CASSSPPSRATSLKYF,TGTGCCAGCAGCTCCCCCCCGAGCAGGGCGACCAGCCTGAAGTACTTC
TRBV18,TRBJ1-5,-,once,CASSPFDLSGQPQHF,TGTGCCAGCTCACCATTCGATCTCAGTGGCCAGCCCCAGCATTTT
TRBV5-1,TRBJ2-3,TRBD2,once,CASSSRLAGESDTQYF,TGCGCCAGCAGTTCAAGACTAGCGGGAGAGTCAGATACGCAGTATTTT
TRBV11-3,TRBJ1-4,TRBD1,-,CASSLTGANEKLFF,TGTGCCAGCAGCTTGACAGGGGCTAATGAAAAACTGTTTTTT
TRBV11-2,TRBJ1-5,TRBD1,once,CASSLEQGPNQPQHF,TGTGCCAGCAGCTTAGAACAGGGGCCCAATCAGCCCCAGCATTTT
TRBV7-3,TRBJ2-3,TRBD2,-,CASSLNSGERGDTQYF,TGTGCCAGCAGCTTAAATAGCGGGGAAAGGGGAGATACGCAGTATTTT
TRBV27,TRBJ2-7,-,-,CASNSGGPYEQYF,TGTGCCAGCAATTCAGGAGGGCCCTACGAGCAGTACTTC
TRBV7-6,TRBJ1-4,TRBD1,-,CASSLTGNEKLFF,TGTGCCAGCAGCTTGACAGGGAATGAAAAACTGTTTTTT
TRBV30,TRBJ1-3,-,once,CAWSRDTVSGNTIYF,TGTGCCTGGAGTCGGGACACGGTCTCTGGAAACACCATATATTTT
TRBV5-4,TRBJ2-3,-,-,CASSLAAGSTDTQYF,TGTGCCAGCAGCTTGGCGGCGGGGTCCACAGATACGCAGTATTTT
TRBV5-6,TRBJ2-6,TRBD1,-,CASSADRAGGANVLTF,TGTGCCAGCAGCGCCGACAGGGCGGGCGGGGCCAACGTCCTGACTTTC
TRBV27,TRBJ2-7,-,-,CASSFRARGSTYEQYF,TGTGCCAGCAGTTTTCGGGCTAGGGGGTCTACCTACGAGCAGTACTTC
TRBV19,TRBJ1-5,TRBD1,-,CASSARTGGNQPQHF,TGTGCCAGTAGTGCCCGGACAGGGGGCAATCAGCCCCAGCATTTT
TRBV25-1,TRBJ2-5,TRBD1,-,CASSQTGGRETQYF,TGTGCCAGCAGCCAAACAGGGGGCAGGGAGACCCAGTACTTC
TRBV11-2,TRBJ2-7,-,-,CASSSSGVITYEQYF,TGTGCCAGCAGCTCCTCCGGGGTGATAACCTACGAGCAGTACTTC
TRBV4-2,TRBJ2-5,TRBD2,-,CASSQAGTSGSQETQYF,TGTGCCAGCAGCCAAGCGGGGACTAGCGGTTCCCAAGAGACCCAGTACTTC
TRBV7-8,TRBJ2-3,-,-,CASSLAPGSTDTQYF,TGTGCCAGCAGCTTAGCGCCGGGGAGCACAGATACGCAGTATTTT
TRBV7-2,TRBJ2-7,-,-,CASRRDLSSYEQYF,TGTGCCAGCCGCAGGGACTTGAGCTCCTACGAGCAGTACTTC
TRBV30,TRBJ1-1,-,-,CAWKQGPLNTEAFF,TGTGCCTGGAAGCAGGGTCCCTTGAACACTGAAGCTTTCTTT
TRBV4-3,TRBJ2-2,-,-,CASSQGRYTGELFF,TGCGCCAGCAGCCAAGGGAGATACACCGGGGAGCTGTTTTTT
TRBV21-1,TRBJ1-1,-,-,CASRGKLATLRTEAFF,TGTGCCAGCAGGGGGAAACTAGCTACACTTCGCACTGAAGCTTTCTTT
TRBV6-5,TRBJ1-4,-,-,CASSTGEKLFF,TGTGCCAGCAGTACAGGGGAAAAACTGTTTTTT
TRBV7-8,TRBJ2-1,-,-,CASSPHGRNEQFF,TGTGCCAGCAGCCCCCACGGTAGAAATGAGCAGTTCTTC
TRBV12-5,TRBJ2-3,-,-,CASGLVRGRGTDTQYF,TGTGCTAGTGGACTAGTGAGAGGGCGGGGCACAGATACGCAGTATTTT
TRBV5-6,TRBJ1-2,-,-,CASSLDHHGGYTF,TGTGCCAGCAGCTTGGACCATCACGGTGGCTACACCTTC
TRBV27,TRBJ2-7,TRBD1,-,CASTTGSSYEQYF,TGTGCCAGCACGACAGGGTCCTCCTACGAGCAGTACTTC
TRBV15,TRBJ1-2,TRBD1,-,CATSRGDRGTGYTF,TGTGCCACCAGCAGAGGTGACAGGGGAACTGGCTACACCTTC
TRBV30,TRBJ2-1,TRBD2,-,CAWSNWGLAGGNEQFF,TGTGCCTGGAGTAATTGGGGACTAGCGGGGGGGAATGAGCAGTTCTTC
TRBV7-2,TRBJ2-7,-,-,CASSPRTFSYEQYF,TGTGCCAGCAGCCCTCGGACTTTCTCCTACGAGCAGTACTTC
TRBV27,TRBJ2-2,TRBD2,-,CASSLMREAGELFF,TGTGCCAGCAGTTTAATGCGGGAGGCCGGGGAGCTGTTTTTT